This TCR beta chain was sequenced during a study of blood T cell repertoires in COVID-19. Study context: COVID-19 samples from acute and convalescent phases originated in the United States, Italy and Spain. Nucleic acid was either cDNA or gDNA, and it came from T cells, B-cell-depleted T cells, or PBMCs.

In the authors' workflow: The authors estimated nucleated cell counts from reference gene primer amplification. Generated by immunoSEQ multiplex PCR, the TCRdb table keeps only in-frame clones and is missing some. Clone size and V and J calls were adopted from that table, with D and trimming inferred from the DNA. The sample includes some 98,000 clones, about 80% seen only once; the top ten take roughly 11%. Sequencing was carried out using peripheral blood. The source is a man between 65 and 85 years old with active or convalescent COVID-19.

DNA of the CDR3: TGTGCCAGCAGCCAAGAACTTCTCGTGGACACCATATATTTT. This codes for CASSQELLVDTIYF. The rearrangement joins TRBV4-2 to TRBJ1-3; D remains ambiguous. V lost 0 bases and J 8 bases, leaving 11 bases between the germline ends. Germline V gives CDR1 LGHNA, CDR2 YNFKEQ. The length of the CDR3 is 14 residues.